This T cell receptor beta chain was retrieved from a study of molecular identifiers for immune sequencing clone quantification. There are many counts of this clonotype. The target antigen is unknown. Each CDR3 protein is one row after TCRdb ran MiXCR on the PCR reads. This sample has hundreds of thousands of distinct CDR3 sequences; over 20% occur once, and the top ten carry under 0.95%. Overall study results and limits: Spiked Jurkat TCR RNA equivalent to one cell reportedly surfaced among about 1 million naive cells. Over 97% of effector molecules, yet under 1% of naive-cell molecules, were held by clones above 20 RNA copies.

The V and J ends lost 4 bases and 0 bases respectively, with 16 bases between them. This CDR3 contains 18 residues. The chain uses TRBV12-3 or TRBV12-4 and TRBJ2-6; D possibly corresponds to TRBD1 (5 bases). Material for sequencing was naive CD8+ T cells from blood, with Jurkat cell RNA spiked in. Specified subset: FACS-sorted CD8+CD4-CCR7+CD45RA+ naive T cells. The TCR was taken from a human donor in good health. Some libraries in this study had Jurkat cell RNA spiked in. As DNA, the CDR3 is TGTGCCAGCAGTTCACACACAGGATACCTCTCTGGGGCCAACGTCCTGACTTTC. Translation gives CASSSHTGYLSGANVLTF.